The sample holds a few counts of the clone carrying this T cell receptor (beta chain). There are 15 residues in the CDR3. V lost 6 bases and J 2 bases, leaving 16 bases between the germline ends. CDR1 and CDR2 from the germline V gene are LNHDA and SQIVND (reference sequence). This specimen belongs to a study of blood T cell repertoires in COVID-19. The data were produced by immunoSEQ multiplex PCR, yet TCRdb's version contains in-frame clones alone and is incomplete. The sample lists approximately 230,000 clones, more than 65% occurring once. The source is a woman in her thirties or forties with active or convalescent COVID-19. The chain uses TRBV19 and TRBJ1-2; no clear D gene. Sequenced input: peripheral blood. The CDR3 region has the DNA TGTGCCAGTAGGGCTCCGGGGTTAACGAACTATGGCTACACCTTC. Translated, it gives CASRAPGLTNYGYTF.